This T cell receptor beta chain is drawn from a study of Ad26.COV2.S vaccination and SARS-CoV-2 variants. Study-level information: Donor allocation was to the COV1001 Ad26.COV2.S trial arm. The authors gave Ad26.COV2.S intramuscularly, either once or twice 56 days apart.

General study findings and limits: Researchers reported similar non-spike TCR breadth in vaccine and placebo recipients. The analyses of TCR breadth and depth may have understated the size of total T cell responses.

Germline V gives CDR1 LNHDA, CDR2 SQIVND (reference sequence). V was pared by 1 base and J by 7 bases, with 8 bases between. CDR3 length: 13 amino acids. Sequencing used immunoSEQ multiplex PCR; TCRdb keeps in-frame clones, though not all of them. The sample has around 420,000 clones; approximately 90% are singletons. As regards this clone: Its specificity is unknown.

Treatment described: approximately 18 received Ad26.COV2.S at low or high dose, single or two shots; 5 received placebo; per-sample allocation not given. The investigators took samples on day 63 after the first vaccine or placebo injection. This chain connects TRBV19 to TRBJ1-5; D gene uncertain. Sample: peripheral blood, taken in a trial of Ad26.COV2.S vaccine versus placebo. The clonotype was recovered from a person aged 18-60 years who received the Ad26.COV2.S COVID-19 vaccine or a placebo. The CDR3: CASSIATRQPQHF. CDR3 in DNA: TGTGCCAGTAGTATAGCCACGCGGCAGCCCCAGCATTTT. Looking up the rest from reference TRBV19 and TRBJ1-5 gives the full variable domain: DGGITQSPKYLFRKEGQNVTLSCEQNLNHDAMYWYRQDPGQGLRLIYYSQIVNDFQKGDIAEGYSVSREKKESFPLTVTSAQKNPTAFYLCASSIATRQPQHFGDGTRLSIL.